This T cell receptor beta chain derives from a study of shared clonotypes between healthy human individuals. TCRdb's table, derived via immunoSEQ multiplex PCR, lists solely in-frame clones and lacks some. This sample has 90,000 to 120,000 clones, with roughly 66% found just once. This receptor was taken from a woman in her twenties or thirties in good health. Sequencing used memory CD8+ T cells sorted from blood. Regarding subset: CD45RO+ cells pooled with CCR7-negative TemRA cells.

The CDR3: CASSPGTGEHQPQHF. DNA for the CDR3: TGTGCCAGCAGCCCCGGGACAGGGGAACACCAGCCCCAGCATTTT. The chain recombines TRBV7-9 with TRBJ1-5; TRBD1 matches 10 bases. From germline, CDR1 is SEHNR and CDR2 FQNEAQ (reference sequence). The CDR3 is 15 residues long. With V trimmed by 5 bases and J by 7 bases, 8 bases remained unmatched.